The 30 T cell receptor beta chains below were found in one sample sequenced in a study of identical twins. TCRdb called the 5' RACE reads again in MiXCR, with one record for every CDR3 protein. The profile shows roughly 1,500,000 distinct CDR3 sequences, around 29% of them singletons. Sequenced sample: cord blood. All receptors derive from a newborn girl in good health.

This clonotype occurred a few times. The V call is TRBV6-6, the J call TRBJ2-1, with TRBD2 matching over 7 bases. Unmatched junction bases numbered 6, after V lost 2 bases and J lost 5 bases. Germline CDR1 and CDR2: MNHNY and SVGAGI (reference sequence). The CDR3 length is 15 residues. DNA of the CDR3: TGTGCCAGCAGTTACCCCGCGGGAGAGCACAATGAGCAGTTCTTC. This sequence encodes CASSYPAGEHNEQFF.

The chain is built from TRBV28 and TRBJ2-5; D ambiguous. V lost 3 bases to trimming and J lost 11 bases, with 22 bases between them. This CDR3 is 15 amino acids long. The germline CDR1 and CDR2 sequences are MDHEN and SYDVKM. The CDR3 DNA reads as TGTGCCAGCAGTTTGCGGCACCGTTCATTCAGAGAGCAGTACTTC. Its translation: CASSLRHRSFREQYF.

This clonotype was found a few times. The CDR3 is CSARSTSAAYEQYF. The CDR3 nucleotides are TGCAGTGCTAGATCCACTAGCGCGGCATACGAGCAGTACTTC. The genes are TRBV20-1 and TRBJ2-7, with 7 bases aligning to TRBD2. The CDR3 has 14 amino acids. CDR1 DFQATT and CDR2 SNEGSKA come from the germline V gene (reference sequence). Trimming at V came to 2 bases and at J to 4 bases, leaving 8 bases not matched to a gene.

The V gene is TRBV3-1, the J gene TRBJ1-2; D gene ambiguous. From germline, CDR1 is LGHDT and CDR2 YNNKEL (reference sequence). Trimming removed 2 bases from V and 4 bases from J, with 11 bases in between. This CDR3 has 14 residues. This CDR3 reads CASSQQGFFYGYTF. The CDR3 region has the DNA TGTGCCAGCAGCCAACAAGGCTTCTTCTATGGCTACACCTTC.

This chain joins TRBV6-6 and TRBJ1-2, with D possibly matching TRBD1 (5 bases). The CDR3 loop spans 15 amino acids. Germline V lookup: CDR1 MNHNY, CDR2 SVGAGI (reference sequence). Deletions cut 0 bases from V and 4 bases from J, with 12 bases between. In DNA form, the CDR3 reads TGTGCCAGCAGTTACTCAACGGGGGATGTCTATGGCTACACCTTC. Protein: CASSYSTGDVYGYTF.

This chain uses TRBV7-9 with TRBJ1-1, with D possibly being TRBD1 (5 bases). The CDR3 is made up of 15 amino acids. CDR1 and CDR2 (germline): SEHNR, FQNEAQ (reference sequence). The V and J ends lost 3 bases and 1 base respectively, with 12 bases between them. The chain's CDR3 is CASSLGFDRNTEAFF. The CDR3 region has the DNA TGTGCCAGCAGCTTGGGATTCGACAGGAACACTGAAGCTTTCTTT.

The chain uses TRBV3-1 and TRBJ1-1, with D perhaps TRBD1 (5 bases). V was clipped by 1 base and J by 0 bases, with 15 bases between them. The length of the CDR3 is 17 residues. From germline, CDR1 is LGHDT and CDR2 YNNKEL (reference sequence). CDR3 protein: CASSQGTGGTMNTEAFF. CDR3 nucleotides: TGTGCCAGCAGCCAAGGGACTGGGGGGACCATGAACACTGAAGCTTTCTTT.

The V gene is TRBV20-1, the J gene TRBJ2-5, with 8 bases aligning to TRBD1. This CDR3 region has 14 residues. Germline-derived CDR1 and CDR2 are DFQATT and SNEGSKA (reference sequence). Trimming at V came to 6 bases and at J to 4 bases, leaving 10 bases not matched to a gene. The CDR3: CSAPWTGIVETQYF. The CDR3 bases are TGCAGTGCCCCCTGGACAGGGATCGTAGAGACCCAGTACTTC.

This clonotype was detected only a few times. The rearrangement uses TRBV12-3 or TRBV12-4 and TRBJ1-4; a weak D match, TRBD1 (6 bases). Trimming took 1 base from V and 8 from J, leaving 14 bases between them. CDR3 length equals 15 residues. CDR3 sequence reads: CASSLVGSTGEKLFF. The CDR3, as DNA: TGTGCCAGCAGTTTAGTGGGGTCGACAGGAGAAAAACTGTTTTTT.

The gene calls are TRBV20-1 and TRBJ1-2; no definite D call. V was shortened by 3 bases and J by 3 bases, with 11 bases between the two germline ends. Germline lookup yields CDR1 DFQATT and CDR2 SNEGSKA (reference sequence). The CDR3 extends over 13 amino acids. CDR3 sequence reads: CSASRSFDYGYTF. The CDR3 DNA reads as TGCAGTGCTAGCAGATCCTTCGACTATGGCTACACCTTC.

The table lists this clonotype with a count of one. This chain uses TRBV6-1 with TRBJ1-5; D might be TRBD1 (5 bases). This CDR3 region has 15 residues. The V gene lost 6 bases and the J gene lost 0 bases, with 12 bases spanning the gap. Germline-derived CDR1 and CDR2 are MNHNS and SASEGT. The CDR3 here is CASRSTGYSNQPQHF. CDR3 in DNA: TGTGCCAGCAGATCCACAGGTTATAGCAATCAGCCCCAGCATTTT.

The V gene is TRBV20-1, the J gene TRBJ1-1; TRBD1 is a possible D gene (5 bases). Trimming removed 3 bases from V and 1 base from J, with 9 bases in between. The germline V gene encodes CDR1 DFQATT and CDR2 SNEGSKA (reference sequence). This CDR3 is 13 amino acids long. CDR3 DNA: TGCAGTGCTAGCCGGGACGCGAACACTGAAGCTTTCTTT. This encodes CSASRDANTEAFF.

The V call is TRBV20-1, the J call TRBJ2-5, with D perhaps TRBD1 or TRBD2 (5 bases each). CDR1 and CDR2 from the germline V gene are DFQATT and SNEGSKA (reference sequence). The CDR3 is made up of 15 amino acids. V was pared by 8 bases and J by 2 bases, with 21 bases between. The CDR3 region has the DNA TGCAGTACCATCAGGTGGGGGAGCCCTCAAGAGACCCAGTACTTC. It yields the protein CSTIRWGSPQETQYF.

This clonotype was counted between two and nine times. The CDR3 here is CASSYSTGPHEQYF. CDR3 nucleotide sequence: TGTGCCAGCAGCTATTCCACAGGGCCCCACGAGCAGTACTTC. This sequence joins TRBV6-5 and TRBJ2-7; possible D gene TRBD1, 6 bases. This CDR3 contains 14 residues. Germline V lookup: CDR1 MNHEY, CDR2 SVGAGI. V was clipped by 6 bases and J by 5 bases, with 17 bases between them.

At least ten counts were recorded for this clonotype. This sequence joins TRBV6-1 and TRBJ2-7; TRBD2 is a possible D gene (6 bases). The CDR3 totals 15 residues. Germline V gene lookup returns CDR1 MNHNS and CDR2 SASEGT. With 3 bases removed from V and 3 bases from J, the gap between germline ends came to 15 bases. The CDR3 loop reads CASSEHRDWHYEQYF. CDR3 sequence (DNA): TGTGCCAGCAGTGAGCACCGGGACTGGCACTACGAGCAGTACTTC.

The rearrangement joins TRBV20-1 to TRBJ2-3, with 7 bases fitting TRBD2. CDR3 length equals 18 residues. Germline V gives CDR1 DFQATT, CDR2 SNEGSKA (reference sequence). V was clipped by 0 bases and J by 6 bases; unmatched bases: 18. DNA for the CDR3: TGCAGTGCTAGAGACTATTTGGGATGGGCGGGAGAGGTTGATACGCAGTATTTT. Amino acids: CSARDYLGWAGEVDTQYF.

The genes are TRBV4-2 and TRBJ1-2; D remains ambiguous. The CDR3 length is 12 residues. V lost 4 bases, J lost 7 bases, and 10 bases lay in between. The germline V gene has CDR1 LGHNA and CDR2 YNFKEQ. The CDR3 coding sequence is TGTGCCAGCAGCCCGGGTTCAACTGGCTACACCTTC. This gives the protein CASSPGSTGYTF.

In this sample, this clonotype turned up once. The J gene is TRBJ1-1, the V gene TRBV13; the D is unclear. Trimming cost V 3 bases and J 10 bases, with 18 bases left between them. CDR3 length: 14 amino acids. CDR1 is PRHDT and CDR2 is FYEKMQ in the germline V gene (reference sequence). CDR3 sequence (DNA): TGTGCCAGCAGCTTTGAAGGGTCCCCCTTGACAGCTTTCTTT. This gives the protein CASSFEGSPLTAFF.

This clonotype occurred a few times. V is TRBV6-1 and J is TRBJ1-4; possible D gene TRBD1, 5 bases. The CDR3 totals 15 residues. Per germline, CDR1 MNHNS and CDR2 SASEGT. V gave up 3 bases and J gave up 7 bases, with 15 bases separating them. The CDR3: CASSDIGGGSEKLFF. The CDR3, as DNA: TGTGCCAGCAGTGACATCGGGGGAGGGAGTGAAAAACTGTTTTTT.

This chain links TRBV20-1 with TRBJ2-1; weak D call: TRBD2 (5 bases). The CDR3 runs to 14 residues. V dropped 5 bases and J dropped 4 bases, with 15 bases sitting between them. The germline V gene encodes CDR1 DFQATT and CDR2 SNEGSKA (reference sequence). The CDR3 loop is CSARYLSGYNEQFF. The CDR3 region has the DNA TGCAGTGCTCGCTATCTCTCGGGGTACAATGAGCAGTTCTTC.

The rearrangement links TRBV24-1 to TRBJ2-1; D is possibly TRBD2 (6 bases). The CDR3 is made up of 14 amino acids. Per germline, CDR1 KGHDR and CDR2 SFDVKD. The ends were cut back, 8 bases at V and 4 bases at J, with 14 bases in the middle. CDR3 DNA sequence: TGTGCCACCATGTCGGGAGCCTTATACAATGAGCAGTTCTTC. Translated: CATMSGALYNEQFF.

This clonotype was observed a handful of times. V gene TRBV20-1 combines with J gene TRBJ2-1; 10 bases map to TRBD2. CDR3 length: 16 residues. CDR1 DFQATT and CDR2 SNEGSKA come from the germline V gene (reference sequence). V trimming: 0 bases; J trimming: 2 bases; junction bases outside the gene matches: 4. The CDR3 sequence is CSARDPAGGPYNEQFF. The CDR3 bases are TGCAGTGCTAGAGACCCAGCGGGAGGGCCCTACAATGAGCAGTTCTTC.

This clonotype turned up a few times. This chain uses TRBV27 with TRBJ1-5, with TRBD1 matching 8 bases. CDR3 length equals 15 residues. V lost 2 bases, J lost 7 bases, and 7 bases stayed unmatched. The germline V gene has CDR1 MNHEY and CDR2 SMNVEV (reference sequence). For the CDR3, the DNA is TGTGCCAGCAGTTTACAGGGGGCGCAGGGACAGCCCCAGCATTTT. Translated: CASSLQGAQGQPQHF.

The rearrangement joins TRBV12-3 or TRBV12-4 to TRBJ1-1; D gene uncertain. The CDR3 is 13 residues long. With 3 bases removed from V and 6 bases from J, the gap between germline ends came to 11 bases. As DNA, the CDR3 is TGTGCCAGCAGTTTGAGCCCTTACGCTGAAGCTTTCTTT. Protein: CASSLSPYAEAFF.

This rearrangement joins TRBV5-1 to TRBJ2-1; possibly TRBD2 for D (5 bases). V was cut by 6 bases and J by 0 bases, with 16 bases left in between. The V gene's germline CDR1 is SGHRS and CDR2 YFSETQ. This CDR3 is built from 16 residues. As DNA, the CDR3 is TGCGCCAGCACACGGAGGTCCTTCAGCTCCTACAATGAGCAGTTCTTC. It translates to CASTRRSFSSYNEQFF.

CDR3 in amino acids: CASSVRSGGGNEQYF. CDR3 in DNA: TGTGCCAGCAGTGTTCGATCGGGAGGAGGGAATGAGCAGTACTTC. The chain has TRBV2 and TRBJ2-7; 7 nucleotides agree with TRBD2. Germline CDR1 reads SNHLY; CDR2 reads FYNNEI. V shed 4 bases and J 7 bases; nucleotides not matched to a gene: 13. This CDR3 comprises 15 residues.

Details on this clonotype: Compared with germline, one end of the junction differs, possibly owing to a read error. This sequence joins TRBV7-9 and TRBJ1-1, with unresolved D. This CDR3 is 14 amino acids long. Germline lookup yields CDR1 SEHNR and CDR2 FQNEAQ (reference sequence). Here the CDR3 reads CVSSPSSVNTETFF. CDR3 sequence (DNA): TGTGTCAGCAGCCCCTCAAGTGTGAACACTGAAACTTTCTTT.

The CDR3 DNA reads as TGTGCCAGCAGAGGACAGGGTAAGGGCTACGAGCAGTACTTC. Amino acid sequence: CASRGQGKGYEQYF. The chain couples TRBV6-6 to TRBJ2-7, with 8 bases that match TRBD1. The V gene's germline CDR1 is MNHNY and CDR2 SVGAGI (reference sequence). The CDR3 is 14 residues long. With V trimmed by 6 bases and J by 3 bases, 7 bases remained unmatched.

This clonotype was observed a handful of times. CDR3 region: CSVERDFTDTQYF. As DNA, the CDR3 is TGCAGCGTTGAAAGGGACTTCACAGATACGCAGTATTTT. The gene calls are TRBV29-1 and TRBJ2-3; perhaps TRBD2 as D (6 bases). The V gene lost 2 bases and the J gene lost 2 bases, with 8 bases spanning the gap. CDR1 is SQVTM, CDR2 ANQGSEA, per germline. The CDR3 consists of 13 residues.

Note on this clonotype: A read error is possible here, since a much larger clone lies one base away. The rearrangement joins TRBV5-1 to TRBJ2-5, with D possibly matching TRBD2 (5 bases). The CDR3 is 13 amino acids. V shed 7 bases and J shed 5 bases, with 15 bases lying between them. Per the germline V gene, CDR1 is SGHRS and CDR2 is YFSETQ. CDR3 region: CASEGDVRETQYF. CDR3 sequence (DNA): TGCGCCAGCGAGGGTGATGTTCGTGAGACCCAGTACTTC.